These 4 T cell receptor beta chains came from one sample sequenced in a study of T cells after yellow fever vaccination. TCRdb reprocessed the 5' RACE reads with MiXCR, giving one entry per CDR3 protein. This sample has 610,000 or so distinct CDR3 sequences, with roughly 12% found just once. Sequenced here: PBMCs, sampled on the day of the yellow fever booster vaccination. Source of these receptors: a man aged 25-45 years who received the YFV17D yellow fever vaccine.

In its sample, this clonotype was seen many times. J is TRBJ2-5 and V is TRBV7-8; a possible D gene is TRBD1 (6 bases). V gave up 4 bases and J gave up 0 bases, with 9 bases separating them. The CDR3 is 14 residues long. Germline lookup yields CDR1 SGHVS and CDR2 FQNEAQ. CDR3 nucleotides: TGTGCCAGCAGCTACTGGACAGACCAAGAGACCCAGTACTTC. This codes for CASSYWTDQETQYF.

The gene calls are TRBV3-1 and TRBJ2-7; 7 nucleotides agree with TRBD2. This CDR3 has 12 residues. Germline lookup yields CDR1 LGHDT and CDR2 YNNKEL (reference sequence). The trim removed 4 bases at V and 6 bases at J, leaving 3 bases unmatched. The CDR3 here is CASSPGGSEQYF. In nucleotides, the CDR3 is TGTGCCAGCAGCCCGGGCGGGAGCGAGCAGTACTTC.

The J gene is TRBJ2-3, the V gene TRBV6-6; D remains ambiguous. V shed 8 bases and J shed 0 bases, with 3 bases lying between them. CDR3 length: 11 amino acids. In germline, CDR1 is MNHNY, CDR2 SVGAGI (reference sequence). The CDR3 DNA is TGTGCCAGCTACAGCACAGATACGCAGTATTTT. Translating it yields CASYSTDTQYF.

This clonotype appeared many times. The gene calls are TRBV29-1 and TRBJ2-2, with 7 bases matching TRBD1. CDR1 is SQVTM and CDR2 is ANQGSEA in the germline V gene. The CDR3 spans 13 residues. The trim removed 6 bases at V and 3 bases at J, leaving 4 bases unmatched. The CDR3 is CSVTGKDTGELFF. The CDR3 nucleotides are TGCAGCGTGACAGGGAAGGACACCGGGGAGCTGTTTTTT.